The subject of this entry is one TCR beta chain. Its antigen is not identified. CDR1 is WNHNN, CDR2 SYGVQD, per germline (reference sequence). V was shortened by 0 bases and J by 6 bases, with 7 bases between the two germline ends. The CDR3 has 13 residues. This entry comes from a study of T cell responses to AZD1222 COVID-19 vaccine. Study-wide results and limits: The sample set comprised mostly white British donors with more females, and clonal diversity was possibly underestimated.

Sequencing used immunoSEQ multiplex PCR; TCRdb keeps in-frame clones, though not all of them. Here the sample spans about 120,000 clones, 90% to 95% being singletons. This specimen was peripheral blood, taken 28 days after the second AZD1222 dose. The J gene is TRBJ2-3, the V gene TRBV10-1; D not resolved. This receptor was identified in an adult who received the AZD1222 COVID-19 vaccine. This CDR3 reads CASSESGRDTQYF. In DNA, the CDR3 is TGCGCCAGCAGTGAGTCGGGTCGCGATACGCAGTATTTT.